This is a list of T cell receptor beta chains from one sample in a study of human T cells and chemical hapten exposure. TCRdb independently ran MiXCR on the RACE reads; one entry per CDR3 protein. Of about 46,000 distinct CDR3 sequences detected, 3.5% to 4.5% appear once; the ten largest clones hold 1.6%. Sample: whole blood. These receptors were taken from a female donor in good health. Some clones in this sample may be carry-over from other donors' samples. Each CDR3 is given with its conserved first and last residue. The order of the fields is V gene, J gene, D gene, clone size, CDR3 protein, CDR3 DNA. D genes are given only for firm matches. Size is stated as once, few, many, or a class for an expanded clone.

TRBV30	TRBJ2-3	TRBD2	many	CAWSVGEGYTDTQYF	TGTGCCTGGAGTGTAGGGGAGGGATACACAGATACGCAGTATTTT
TRBV5-1	TRBJ1-6	NA	few	CASSLVVSSYNSPLHF	TGCGCCAGCAGCTTGGTCGTTTCCTCCTATAATTCACCCCTCCACTTT
TRBV19	TRBJ2-1	TRBD2	few	CASKPRTSDNEQFF	TGTGCCAGTAAACCAAGGACTAGCGACAATGAGCAGTTCTTC
TRBV19	TRBJ2-7	TRBD2	few	CASSMGLAALYEQYF	TGTGCCAGTAGTATGGGACTAGCGGCCCTATACGAGCAGTACTTC
TRBV7-6	TRBJ2-4	TRBD1	many	CASSSGGDKNIQYF	TGTGCCAGCAGCTCAGGGGGCGATAAAAACATTCAGTACTTC
TRBV3-1	TRBJ2-1	NA	many	CASSQEFALTGGSSYNEQFF	TGTGCCAGCAGCCAAGAGTTCGCTCTTACAGGAGGGAGCTCCTACAATGAGCAGTTCTTC
TRBV20-1	TRBJ2-1	NA	many	CSARGGLHYNEQFF	TGCAGTGCTAGGGGGGGGCTCCACTACAATGAGCAGTTCTTC
TRBV6-6	TRBJ1-5	NA	few	CASSYGGGQGNQPQHF	TGTGCCAGCAGTTACGGGGGGGGGCAGGGCAATCAGCCCCAGCATTTT
TRBV7-2	TRBJ2-3	TRBD2	many	CASSLVGTSGDTQYF	TGTGCCAGCAGCTTAGTGGGGACTAGCGGGGATACGCAGTATTTT
TRBV3-1	TRBJ1-2	NA	many	CASSQGGRSYGYTF	TGTGCCAGCAGCCAAGGGGGCAGATCCTATGGCTACACCTTC
TRBV18	TRBJ2-1	TRBD1	many	CASSQDRGSYNEQFF	TGTGCCAGCTCACAGGACAGGGGGTCCTACAATGAGCAGTTCTTC